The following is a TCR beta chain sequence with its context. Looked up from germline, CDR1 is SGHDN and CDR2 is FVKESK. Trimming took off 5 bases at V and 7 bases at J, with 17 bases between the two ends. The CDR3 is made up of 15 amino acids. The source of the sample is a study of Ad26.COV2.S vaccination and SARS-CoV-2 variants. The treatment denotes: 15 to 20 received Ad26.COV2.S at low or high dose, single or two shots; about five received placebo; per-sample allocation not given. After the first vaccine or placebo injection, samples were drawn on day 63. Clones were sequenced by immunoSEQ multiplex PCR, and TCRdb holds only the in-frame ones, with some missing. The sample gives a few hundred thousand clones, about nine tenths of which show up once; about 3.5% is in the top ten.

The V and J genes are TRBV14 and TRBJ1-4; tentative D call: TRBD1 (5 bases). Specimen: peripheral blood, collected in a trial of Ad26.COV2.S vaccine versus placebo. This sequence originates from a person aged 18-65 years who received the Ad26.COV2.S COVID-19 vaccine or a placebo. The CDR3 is CASSMRAGSGEKLFF. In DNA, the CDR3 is TGTGCCAGCAGCATGCGAGCAGGGAGCGGTGAAAAACTGTTTTTT. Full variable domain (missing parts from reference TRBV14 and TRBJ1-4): EAGVTQFPSHSVIEKGQTVTLRCDPISGHDNLYWYRRVMGKEIKFLLHFVKESKQDESGMPNNRFLAERTGGTYSTLKVQPAELEDSGVYFCASSMRAGSGEKLFFGSGTQLSVL.